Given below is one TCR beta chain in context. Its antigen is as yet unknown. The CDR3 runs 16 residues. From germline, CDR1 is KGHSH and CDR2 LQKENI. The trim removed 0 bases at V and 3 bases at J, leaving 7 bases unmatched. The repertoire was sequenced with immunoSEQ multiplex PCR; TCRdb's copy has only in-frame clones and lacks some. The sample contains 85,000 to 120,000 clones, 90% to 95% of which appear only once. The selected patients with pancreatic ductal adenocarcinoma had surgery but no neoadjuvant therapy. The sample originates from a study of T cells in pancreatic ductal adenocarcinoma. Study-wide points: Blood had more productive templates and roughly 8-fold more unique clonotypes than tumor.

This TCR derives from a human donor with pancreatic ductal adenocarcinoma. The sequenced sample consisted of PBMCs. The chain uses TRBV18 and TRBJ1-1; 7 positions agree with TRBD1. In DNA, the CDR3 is TGTGCCAGCTCACCACCTGCGACAGGGTATTACACTGAAGCTTTCTTT. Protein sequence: CASSPPATGYYTEAFF.